The text below deals with one T cell receptor beta chain. CDR3 length: 16 amino acids. Germline V gene sequence: CDR1 SGHDT, CDR2 YYEEEE. After removal of 4 bases from V and 1 base from J, the junction contained 6 bases not matched to a gene. A TCRbeta library incorporating unique molecular identifiers was prepared. MiXCR, run by TCRdb on the PCR reads, gives a single entry per CDR3 protein. The sample records under 300,000 distinct CDR3 sequences, more than 7.5% being singletons. This specimen comes from a study of T-cell reconstitution after alpha-beta-depleted transplantation in children. The sample consisted of PBMCs from the stem cell graft donor, taken from the stem cell graft. The receptor was derived from a human donor who donated a stem cell graft to a child with SCID. The chain couples TRBV5-6 to TRBJ1-5, with 9 nucleotides matching TRBD1. The CDR3 sequence is CASSGGQGRSNQPQHF. DNA for the CDR3: TGTGCCAGCAGCGGGGGACAGGGTAGGAGCAATCAGCCCCAGCATTTT.